This TCR beta chain is drawn from a study of PD-L1 blockade in urothelial cancer. Overall study context: Blood was evaluated 3 weeks (second dose) and 6 weeks after therapy began. Findings and limits, study-wide: Patients with below-median pretreatment blood clonality survived longer.

Synthetic TCR analog templates were spiked into each PCR. Measured with immunoSEQ multiplex PCR; TCRdb has only the in-frame clones, and not every one. This sample carries 100,000 to 150,000 clones, roughly 86% of them seen once, and the ten largest clones take roughly 2.4%. A word on this clone: What it binds is unknown.

Germline V CDR1 and CDR2: SGHDT, YYEEEE. The CDR3 length is 15 residues. V lost 1 base to trimming and J lost 0 bases, with 9 bases between them. As to time point: peripheral blood 6 weeks after treatment start. Samples were collected from each patient before treatment and during treatment. Each patient gave between 1 and 8 of them in total. This receptor was taken from a middle-aged man with urothelial cancer. This material consisted of PBMCs, taken around atezolizumab (anti-PD-L1) treatment. The chain has TRBV5-6 and TRBJ2-3; D is uncertain. The CDR3 region has the DNA TGTGCCAGCAGCTTGTTAGGAGCTAGCACAGATACGCAGTATTTT. This sequence encodes CASSLLGASTDTQYF.